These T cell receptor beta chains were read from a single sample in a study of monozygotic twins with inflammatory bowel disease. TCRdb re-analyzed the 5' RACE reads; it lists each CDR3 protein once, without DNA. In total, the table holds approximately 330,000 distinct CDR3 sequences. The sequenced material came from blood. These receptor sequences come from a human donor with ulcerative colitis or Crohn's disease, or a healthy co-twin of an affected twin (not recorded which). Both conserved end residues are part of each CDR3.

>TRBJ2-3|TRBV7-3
CASSHFRGSTDTQYF
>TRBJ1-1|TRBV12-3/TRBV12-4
CASSLGGGITEAFF
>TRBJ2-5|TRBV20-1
CSTGLQETQYF
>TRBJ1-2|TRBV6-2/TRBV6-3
CASSYQIAGYGYTF
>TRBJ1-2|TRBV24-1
CATSDPGSYGYTF
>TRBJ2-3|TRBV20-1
CSITEGTGTDTQYF
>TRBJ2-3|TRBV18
CASSPTGPLTDTQYF
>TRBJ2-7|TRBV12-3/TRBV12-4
CASSLAPGTLPYEQYF
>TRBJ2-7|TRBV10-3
CAIWDSGGLYEQYF
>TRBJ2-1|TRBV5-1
CASSWTLSSYNEQFF
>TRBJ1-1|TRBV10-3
CATQTTGDTEAFF
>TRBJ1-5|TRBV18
CASSPPGQTQPQHF
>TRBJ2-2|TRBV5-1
CASRLGTALTGELFF
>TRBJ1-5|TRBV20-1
CSARRQQQTQHF
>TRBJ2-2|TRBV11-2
CASSLTAVPGTGELFF
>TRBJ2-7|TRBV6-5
CASSYSHRGAYEQYF
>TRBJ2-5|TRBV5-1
CASSLGATGAETQYF